The 20 T cell receptor beta chains below come from one sample, sequenced in a study of regulatory T cells in long-lasting Graves disease (dated by TCRdb to the early 2020s). Reading the label with the study, this specimen's time point is: persistent/refractory GD, antithyroid drugs over 5 years with positive TRAb. For both TCR sequencing and RNA sequencing, RNA was extracted from PBMCs in TRIzol. Receptors were amplified or captured by multiplex PCR. TCRdb names Illumina HiSeq 4000 as the instrument used. CDR3 regions were amplified by Arm-PCR with iRepertoire HTBI primers to construct TCR beta libraries. Using fastp at Q25 and MiXCR, TCRdb reprocessed the public reads and kept productive beta chains. Rows with a matching CDR3 protein are joined into one entry that keeps the most common DNA and genes. Recorded for this sample are some 340,000 distinct CDR3 sequences; roughly 24% of them occurred a single time. 25% to 30% of the sample lies in the top ten.

The sample was peripheral blood mononuclear cells (PBMCs), taken when the disease was refractory, from a patient treated with antithyroid drugs. The receptors here all came from a middle-aged woman with Graves disease. Donor details come from another sample of the same person, matched by shared clones.

The chain joins TRBV28 to TRBJ2-3; tentatively, D is TRBD2 (6 bases). V lost 5 bases and J lost 2, with 14 bases in between. The germline CDR1 and CDR2 sequences are MDHEN and SYDVKM. CDR3 length: 15 residues. CDR3 in amino acids: CASSPGLTLTDTQYF. CDR3 sequence (DNA): TGTGCCAGCAGTCCGGGACTGACCCTCACAGATACGCAGTATTTT.

This clonotype was seen a few times. The genes are TRBV5-1 and TRBJ2-4, with TRBD2 as a possible D gene (5 bases). The V end was cut by 4 bases, the J end by 0 bases, with 11 bases between. The CDR3 has 15 amino acids. The V gene's germline CDR1 is SGHRS and CDR2 YFSETQ. The CDR3 coding sequence is TGCGCCAGCAGCCCTCGGGGAGTAGCCAAAAACATTCAGTACTTC. This gives the protein CASSPRGVAKNIQYF.

The gene calls are TRBV29-1 and TRBJ1-3; D gene uncertain. V shed 8 bases and J shed 0 bases, with 26 bases lying between them. The CDR3 extends over 18 amino acids. CDR1 and CDR2 from the germline V gene are SQVTM and ANQGSEA. The CDR3 here is CSRSIDGSPSSSGNTIYF. The CDR3 nucleotides are TGCAGCCGCAGTATTGACGGATCTCCTTCTTCCTCTGGAAACACCATATATTTT.

This clonotype was recorded at least ten times. The CDR3 sequence is CSARGLAWAETQYF. The CDR3 nucleotides are TGCAGTGCTAGAGGACTAGCATGGGCAGAGACCCAGTACTTC. V usage is TRBV20-1 and J usage is TRBJ2-5, with 7 positions matching TRBD2. Germline trimming cut 1 base from V and 4 bases from J; bases unmatched to any gene: 6. Germline V gene sequence: CDR1 DFQATT, CDR2 SNEGSKA (reference sequence). The CDR3 covers 14 residues.

This chain connects TRBV4-1 to TRBJ2-2, with a possible D match to TRBD1 (6 bases). Trimming cost V 6 bases and J 1 base, with 12 bases left between them. The CDR3 sequence is 15 residues long. CDR1 is MGHRA, CDR2 YSYEKL, per germline. Here the CDR3 reads CASRPWTENTGELFF. In DNA form, the CDR3 reads TGCGCCAGCAGGCCCTGGACAGAGAACACCGGGGAGCTGTTTTTT.

This clonotype was picked up a small number of times. The chain is built from TRBV15 and TRBJ1-4, with D unresolved. Trimming removed 2 bases at V and 4 bases at J, with 2 bases between. Germline lookup yields CDR1 LNHNV and CDR2 YYDKDF (reference sequence). This CDR3 is built from 12 residues. The chain's CDR3 is CATSRFNEKLFF. CDR3 nucleotides: TGTGCCACCAGCAGATTTAATGAAAAACTGTTTTTT.

This clonotype showed up many times. The gene calls are TRBV3-1 and TRBJ1-1; unclear D gene. CDR1 is LGHDT and CDR2 is YNNKEL in the germline V gene (reference sequence). Trimming took off 0 bases at V and 5 bases at J, with 13 bases between the two ends. This CDR3 spans 15 amino acids. CDR3 DNA sequence: TGTGCCAGCAGCCAAGAGGGGATGGCGGGAACTGAAGCTTTCTTT. This sequence encodes CASSQEGMAGTEAFF.

J is TRBJ2-1 and V is TRBV6-1; tentative D call: TRBD2 (5 bases). CDR3 size: 14 residues. V was pared by 3 bases and J by 4 bases, with 10 bases between. Looked up from germline, CDR1 is MNHNS and CDR2 is SASEGT. CDR3 sequence (DNA): TGTGCCAGCAGTGAGGCCGGGGAGTACAATGAGCAGTTCTTC. This sequence encodes CASSEAGEYNEQFF.

The chain is built from TRBV28 and TRBJ2-1; D is unclear. CDR1 MDHEN and CDR2 SYDVKM come from the germline V gene. The CDR3 is 15 residues long. V shed 7 bases and J shed 1 base, with 14 bases lying between them. CDR3 sequence reads: CASINGPNSYNEQFF. The CDR3 nucleotides read TGTGCCAGCATAAATGGACCCAATTCCTACAATGAGCAGTTCTTC.

The table lists this clonotype with a few counts. The chain employs TRBV20-1 and TRBJ2-2; 8 bases agree with TRBD1. The CDR3 has 12 amino acids. With V trimmed by 6 bases and J by 4 bases, 1 base remained unmatched. In germline, CDR1 is DFQATT, CDR2 SNEGSKA (reference sequence). The CDR3 loop is CSATGGTGELFF. Here the CDR3 DNA reads TGCAGTGCCACAGGGGGCACCGGGGAGCTGTTTTTT.

This clonotype was seen only once. The CDR3: CASRGGLNTEAFF. Written as DNA, the CDR3 is TGTGCCAGCAGGGGGGGGTTGAACACTGAAGCTTTCTTT. The chain recombines TRBV6-1 with TRBJ1-1; tentatively, D is TRBD1 (5 bases). Between the trimmed V and J ends, which lost 6 bases and 0 bases, there was a span of 8 bases. The germline CDR1 and CDR2 sequences are MNHNS and SASEGT. CDR3 length: 13 amino acids.

V usage is TRBV6-1 and J usage is TRBJ2-3; D may be TRBD2 (6 bases). Germline assignment: CDR1 MNHNS and CDR2 SASEGT. V lost 2 bases, J lost 5 bases, and 14 bases lay in between. The CDR3 is 15 amino acids. CDR3 sequence: CASSESFEGGDTQYF. In DNA form, the CDR3 reads TGTGCCAGCAGTGAATCTTTTGAGGGAGGAGATACGCAGTATTTT.

This clonotype was counted between two and nine times. The chain joins TRBV11-2 to TRBJ2-2, with D possibly matching TRBD2 (5 bases). The germline gives CDR1 SGHAT, CDR2 FQNNGV. V was shortened by 4 bases and J by 3 bases, with 15 bases between the two germline ends. The CDR3 loop spans 16 amino acids. The CDR3 sequence: CASSSRTGYYTGELFF. In nucleotides, the CDR3 is TGTGCCAGCAGCTCAAGAACGGGATATTACACCGGGGAGCTGTTTTTT.

This clonotype has a count of ten or more. The CDR3 nucleotides read TGCAGTGCTAGCTACCAAGAGACCCAGTACTTC. Its protein is CSASYQETQYF. J is TRBJ2-5 and V is TRBV20-1; D is ambiguous. The CDR3 runs 11 residues. Between the trimmed V and J ends, which lost 3 bases and 0 bases, there was a span of 2 bases. In germline, CDR1 is DFQATT, CDR2 SNEGSKA (reference sequence).

This clonotype was detected a few times. The chain has TRBV3-1 and TRBJ1-1; no firm D call. Germline values: CDR1 LGHDT, CDR2 YNNKEL (reference sequence). The ends were cut back, 1 base at V and 7 bases at J, with 16 bases in the middle. The length of the CDR3 is 15 residues. The CDR3 sequence: CASSQGQALSDEAFF. The CDR3 nucleotides read TGTGCCAGCAGCCAAGGGCAGGCCTTGTCAGATGAAGCTTTCTTT.

This clonotype was recorded at least ten times. The rearrangement links TRBV7-6 to TRBJ1-4; D not certain. Germline V gives CDR1 SGHVS, CDR2 FNYEAQ. Trimming cost V 2 bases and J 4 bases, with 14 bases left between them. The CDR3 contains 16 residues. The CDR3 DNA reads as TGTGCCAGCAGCTTATTCCAGGTTGGGAATAATGAAAAACTGTTTTTT. Amino acid sequence: CASSLFQVGNNEKLFF.

Ten or more counts support this clonotype. V usage is TRBV12-5 and J usage is TRBJ2-5; the D call may be TRBD1 or TRBD2 (5 bases each). This CDR3 has 13 residues. Trimming removed 2 bases from V and 5 bases from J, with 9 bases in between. CDR1 and CDR2 (germline): LGHNT, FRNRAP. The CDR3 loop reads CASGLYEGETQYF. CDR3 sequence (DNA): TGTGCTAGTGGTTTGTACGAGGGGGAGACCCAGTACTTC.

This clonotype was recorded many times. V usage is TRBV12-3 or TRBV12-4 and J usage is TRBJ1-1; tentatively, D is TRBD1 (5 bases). The CDR3 runs 11 residues. V was shortened by 8 bases and J by 3 bases, with 7 bases between the two germline ends. CDR3 nucleotides: TGTGCCAGCGGGGGGTACACTGAAGCTTTCTTT. It codes for CASGGYTEAFF.

V is TRBV4-1 and J is TRBJ2-4; D remains ambiguous. CDR1 and CDR2 (germline): MGHRA, YSYEKL. This CDR3 region has 14 residues. Trimming left V 0 bases short and J 8 bases short, with 11 bases between. The CDR3 protein is CASSQDVLIDIQYF. CDR3 coding DNA: TGCGCCAGCAGCCAAGACGTCTTGATTGACATTCAGTACTTC.

The sample holds a few counts of this clonotype. The J gene is TRBJ1-1, the V gene TRBV20-1; 9 bases are a match to TRBD1. The germline gives CDR1 DFQATT, CDR2 SNEGSKA (reference sequence). V was pared by 6 bases and J by 5 bases, with 19 bases of the junction left unmatched. The CDR3 is 17 amino acids. CDR3 nucleotide sequence: TGCAGTGCCACCCCCCCCCTGTACAGGGGGCGTTGGACTGAAGCTTTCTTT. It yields the protein CSATPPLYRGRWTEAFF.